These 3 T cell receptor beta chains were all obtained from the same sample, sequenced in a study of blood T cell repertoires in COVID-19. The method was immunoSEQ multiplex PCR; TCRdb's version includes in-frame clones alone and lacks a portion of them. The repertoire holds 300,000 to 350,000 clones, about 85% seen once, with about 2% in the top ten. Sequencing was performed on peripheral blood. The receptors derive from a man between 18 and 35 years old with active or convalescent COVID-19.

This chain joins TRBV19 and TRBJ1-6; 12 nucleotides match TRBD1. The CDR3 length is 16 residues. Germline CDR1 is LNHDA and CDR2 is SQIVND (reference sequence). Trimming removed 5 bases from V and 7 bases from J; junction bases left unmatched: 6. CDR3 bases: TGTGCCAGTAGTGCCGGGGACAGGGGGCTCAATTCACCCCTCCACTTT. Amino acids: CASSAGDRGLNSPLHF.

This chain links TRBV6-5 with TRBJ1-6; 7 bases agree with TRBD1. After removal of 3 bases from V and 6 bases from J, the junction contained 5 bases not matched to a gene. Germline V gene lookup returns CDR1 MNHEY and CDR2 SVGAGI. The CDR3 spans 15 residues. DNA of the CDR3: TGTGCCAGCAGTTATGACAGGGCCGCTAATTCACCCCTCCACTTT. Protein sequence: CASSYDRAANSPLHF.

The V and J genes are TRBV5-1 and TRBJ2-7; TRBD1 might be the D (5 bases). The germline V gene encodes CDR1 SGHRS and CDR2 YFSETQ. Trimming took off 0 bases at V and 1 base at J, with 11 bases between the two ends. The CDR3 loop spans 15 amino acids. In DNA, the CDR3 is TGCGCCAGCAGCTTGGGACAGACCTATTCCTACGAGCAGTACTTC. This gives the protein CASSLGQTYSYEQYF.